What follows are 22 T cell receptor beta chains derived from one specimen sequenced in a study of early T cells in non-severe SARS-CoV-2 infection. From the 5' RACE reads, TCRdb called clonotypes with MiXCR, one entry per CDR3 protein. The sample contains about 70,000 distinct CDR3 sequences, about 14% of which appear only once. The source was whole blood, collected at baseline. The receptors come from an adult who was a healthcare worker with PCR-confirmed SARS-CoV-2 infection or an uninfected control (not recorded which).

This chain links TRBV5-1 with TRBJ2-2; the D gene is possibly TRBD2 (5 bases). The germline gives CDR1 SGHRS, CDR2 YFSETQ. V lost 0 bases and J 2 bases, leaving 14 bases between the germline ends. The CDR3 is made up of 17 amino acids. Written as DNA, the CDR3 is TGCGCCAGCAGCTTGGGGGATGGCGGGCCCAACACCGGGGAGCTGTTTTTT. Residues: CASSLGDGGPNTGELFF.

This sequence joins TRBV7-8 and TRBJ1-3, with unresolved D. The germline V and J ends were trimmed by 0 bases and 0 bases, with 9 bases remaining between them. Germline CDR1 SGHVS, CDR2 FQNEAQ. The CDR3 is 16 amino acids. CDR3 protein: CASSLARGSSGNTIYF. The CDR3 DNA is TGTGCCAGCAGCTTAGCGCGTGGGAGCTCTGGAAACACCATATATTTT.

This clonotype has just a few counts. This chain joins TRBV29-1 and TRBJ1-4; 7 bases are shared with TRBD1. CDR3 length: 12 residues. The germline gives CDR1 SQVTM, CDR2 ANQGSEA. The V gene end was trimmed by 7 bases and the J gene end by 8 bases; junction bases not matched to a gene: 7. The CDR3: CSAVDREEKLFF. The CDR3 coding sequence is TGCAGCGCTGTAGACAGGGAGGAAAAACTGTTTTTT.

In this sample, this clonotype turned up a few times. The chain links TRBV28 to TRBJ2-1, with 8 bases fitting TRBD2. V shed 4 bases, J shed 6 bases, and the junction held 20 bases outside the gene matches. CDR1 is MDHEN, CDR2 SYDVKM, per germline. The CDR3 contains 19 residues. The chain's CDR3 is CASSSARLSGSGSINEQFF. The CDR3 bases are TGTGCCAGCAGTTCCGCCCGCCTCTCGGGGAGCGGGAGCATCAATGAGCAGTTCTTC.

This clonotype came up many times. The genes are TRBV7-2 and TRBJ2-3, with no clear D. There are 14 residues in the CDR3. Trimming cost V 1 base and J 4 bases, with 9 bases left between them. Per the germline V gene, CDR1 is SGHTA and CDR2 is FQGNSA. CDR3 amino acids: CASSLGPAADTQYF. In nucleotides, the CDR3 is TGTGCCAGCAGCTTAGGTCCGGCGGCAGATACGCAGTATTTT.

The chain carries TRBV5-1 and TRBJ2-1; 8 nucleotides line up with TRBD2. The CDR3 contains 15 residues. Germline V gene lookup returns CDR1 SGHRS and CDR2 YFSETQ. The ends lost 0 bases at V and 7 bases at J; junction bases unmatched: 6. The CDR3 region has the DNA TGCGCCAGCAGCTTGGTATCGGGAGGGCCGAATGAGCAGTTCTTC. Protein: CASSLVSGGPNEQFF.

This clonotype was counted a few times. This chain joins TRBV7-2 and TRBJ2-2, with 8 bases lining up with TRBD2. V was pared by 0 bases and J by 1 base, with 1 base of the junction left unmatched. The CDR3 length is 16 residues. CDR1 is SGHTA and CDR2 is FQGNSA in the germline V gene. The CDR3: CASSLAAGENTGELFF. The DNA for the CDR3 is TGTGCCAGCAGCTTAGCAGCGGGAGAGAACACCGGGGAGCTGTTTTTT. Looking up the rest from reference TRBV7-2 and TRBJ2-2 gives the full variable domain: GAGVSQSPSNKVTEKGKDVELRCDPISGHTALYWYRQSLGQGLEFLIYFQGNSAPDKSGLPSDRFSAERTGGSVSTLTIQRTQQEDSAVYLCASSLAAGENTGELFFGEGSRLTVL.

This clonotype was seen a few times. The rearrangement uses TRBV2 and TRBJ1-6, with a tentative D call TRBD1 (5 bases). The V end was cut by 3 bases, the J end by 7 bases, with 13 bases between. Looked up from germline, CDR1 is SNHLY and CDR2 is FYNNEI. This CDR3 comprises 15 residues. CDR3 loop: CASSDNWAGNSPLHF. The DNA of the CDR3 is TGTGCCAGCAGTGATAATTGGGCAGGGAATTCACCCCTCCACTTT.

This clonotype has ten or more counts. The chain employs TRBV5-4 and TRBJ2-2; TRBD1 matches at 8 bases. J lost 3 bases, V lost 4 bases, and 2 bases had no gene match. CDR3 length: 14 amino acids. Germline V lookup: CDR1 SGHNT, CDR2 YYREEE (reference sequence). The CDR3 reads CASSKGQDTGELFF. In DNA, the CDR3 is TGTGCCAGCAGCAAGGGACAGGACACCGGGGAGCTGTTTTTT.

CDR3 coding DNA: TGCAGTGCTAGGCCGGACAGGTCATATGAGCAGTTCTTC. It encodes CSARPDRSYEQFF. The chain is built from TRBV20-1 and TRBJ2-1, with 7 bases lining up with TRBD1. This CDR3 has 13 amino acids. The junction had 7 bases not matched to a gene; V was cut back by 3 bases and J by 8 bases. Germline values: CDR1 DFQATT, CDR2 SNEGSKA (reference sequence).

This clonotype has more than one count but fewer than ten. This rearrangement joins TRBV20-1 to TRBJ1-5; D unresolved. The CDR3 is made up of 13 amino acids. Germline CDR1 and CDR2: DFQATT and SNEGSKA (reference sequence). Trimming removed 3 bases from V and 7 bases from J, with 13 bases in between. The CDR3 DNA follows: TGCAGTGCTAGGCCCGCCACGTCGCAGCCCCAGCATTTT. Its translation is CSARPATSQPQHF.

The chain carries TRBV5-1 and TRBJ2-3; 12 bases fit TRBD2. Germline CDR1 and CDR2: SGHRS and YFSETQ. The CDR3 runs to 16 residues. With V trimmed by 0 bases and J by 4 bases, 3 bases remained unmatched. CDR3 in amino acids: CASSLGLAGVADTQYF. The DNA of the CDR3 is TGCGCCAGCAGCTTGGGACTAGCGGGAGTGGCAGATACGCAGTATTTT.

V is TRBV20-1 and J is TRBJ2-3, with 11 bases that match TRBD2. V shed 2 bases and J 2 bases; nucleotides not matched to a gene: 12. There are 18 residues in the CDR3. The germline gives CDR1 DFQATT, CDR2 SNEGSKA (reference sequence). The CDR3 region has the DNA TGCAGTGCTAGATGGACTAGCGGGTTCCCGCCCTCCACAGATACGCAGTATTTT. It is translated as CSARWTSGFPPSTDTQYF.

This clonotype was seen a handful of times. The CDR3 DNA reads TGCGCCAGCAGCAGCGGGACTCAAGATACGCAGTATTTT. It specifies CASSSGTQDTQYF. V is TRBV5-1 and J is TRBJ2-3, with TRBD2 identical over 7 bases. The CDR3 runs 13 residues. J was trimmed by 5 bases and V by 4 bases; bases with no gene match: 4. Germline values: CDR1 SGHRS, CDR2 YFSETQ.

This sequence joins TRBV7-9 and TRBJ2-7, with unresolved D. With 1 base removed from V and 6 bases from J, the gap between germline ends came to 10 bases. Germline assignment: CDR1 SEHNR and CDR2 FQNEAQ (reference sequence). This CDR3 region has 13 residues. CDR3 loop: CASSLDLPREQYF. The DNA for the CDR3 is TGTGCCAGCAGCTTAGACCTCCCCCGCGAGCAGTACTTC.

V and J are TRBV12-3 or TRBV12-4 and TRBJ2-7; 12 nucleotides match TRBD2. V gave up 5 bases and J gave up 5 bases; unmatched junction bases: 4. CDR3 length equals 14 residues. In DNA form, the CDR3 reads TGTGCCAGCAGTAGGACTAGCGGGAAGGACGAGCAGTACTTC. Translating it yields CASSRTSGKDEQYF.

The sample holds many counts of this clonotype. The chain couples TRBV15 to TRBJ2-5; perhaps TRBD2 as D (6 bases). Deletions cut 0 bases from V and 10 bases from J, with 18 bases between. CDR1 and CDR2 (germline): LNHNV, YYDKDF (reference sequence). CDR3 length: 15 residues. The CDR3 DNA is TGTGCCACCAGCAGAGATACGGGGGACGCGGCGATCCAGTACTTC. It is translated as CATSRDTGDAAIQYF.

This clonotype was observed a few times. J is TRBJ1-4 and V is TRBV6-1, with a weak D call TRBD1 (6 bases). V lost 5 bases and J lost 8, with 12 bases in between. This CDR3 region has 13 residues. Per germline, CDR1 MNHNS and CDR2 SASEGT. Written as DNA, the CDR3 is TGTGCCAGCAGTCTACAGGGTGGAGAAAAACTGTTTTTT. Protein: CASSLQGGEKLFF.

This clonotype has a handful of counts. The genes are TRBV19 and TRBJ1-2; TRBD1 aligns across 7 bases. Germline loops: CDR1 LNHDA, CDR2 SQIVND (reference sequence). This CDR3 is built from 12 residues. V trimming: 5 bases; J trimming: 8 bases; junction bases outside the gene matches: 5. CDR3 residues: CASSPYRGGYTF. For the CDR3, the DNA is TGTGCCAGTAGTCCCTACAGGGGAGGCTACACCTTC.

This clonotype has more than one count but fewer than ten. V usage is TRBV20-1 and J usage is TRBJ1-3, with a possible D match to TRBD1 (6 bases). CDR3 length: 15 residues. CDR1 is DFQATT and CDR2 is SNEGSKA in the germline V gene (reference sequence). Between the trimmed V and J ends, which lost 6 bases and 0 bases, there was a span of 15 bases. The CDR3 DNA is TGCAGTGCGCCGGACAGCGCTAGCTCTGGAAACACCATATATTTT. Translated: CSAPDSASSGNTIYF.

This clonotype turned up a few times. This chain connects TRBV7-2 to TRBJ2-1; D is undetermined. This CDR3 has 13 residues. Germline CDR1 and CDR2: SGHTA and FQGNSA. With 4 bases removed from V and 13 bases from J, the gap between germline ends came to 17 bases. The CDR3 DNA follows: TGTGCCAGCAGCTCCGGGCCTCGTTTTTCACAGTTCTTC. Amino acids: CASSSGPRFSQFF.

The chain combines TRBV7-2 with TRBJ1-1; D gene uncertain. The ends were cut back, 7 bases at V and 5 bases at J, with 17 bases in the middle. CDR3 length equals 14 residues. Germline CDR1 reads SGHTA; CDR2 reads FQGNSA. The CDR3 DNA follows: TGTGCCAGCACCCAAAATCCTCGTGTGACTGAAGCTTTCTTT. Its translation is CASTQNPRVTEAFF.